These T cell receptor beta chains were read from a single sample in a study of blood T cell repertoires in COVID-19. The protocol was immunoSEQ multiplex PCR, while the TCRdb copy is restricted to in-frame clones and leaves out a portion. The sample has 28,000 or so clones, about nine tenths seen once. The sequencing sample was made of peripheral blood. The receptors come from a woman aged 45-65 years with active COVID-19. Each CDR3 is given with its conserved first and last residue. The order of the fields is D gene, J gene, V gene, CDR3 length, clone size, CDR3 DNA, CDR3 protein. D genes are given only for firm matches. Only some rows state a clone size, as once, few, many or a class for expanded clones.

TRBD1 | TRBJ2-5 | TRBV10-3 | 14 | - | TGTGCCATCAGCGCCGGGACAGAAGTAGAGACCCAGTACTTC | CAISAGTEVETQYF
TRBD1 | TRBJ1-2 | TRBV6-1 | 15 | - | TGTGCCAGCAGTGAAGTTGAGACAGGGGACTATGGCTACACCTTC | CASSEVETGDYGYTF
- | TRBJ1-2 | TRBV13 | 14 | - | TGTGCCAGCAGCCCGTCCGGGGATAACTATGGCTACACCTTC | CASSPSGDNYGYTF
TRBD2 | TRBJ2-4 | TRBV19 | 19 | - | TGTGCCAGTAGGGTCAGGACTAGCGCCCCCGAGGGGGCCAAAAACATTCAGTACTTC | CASRVRTSAPEGAKNIQYF
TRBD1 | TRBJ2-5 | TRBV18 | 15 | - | TGTGCCAGCTCCCGGGGACAGGCCGTCCAAGAGACCCAGTACTTC | CASSRGQAVQETQYF
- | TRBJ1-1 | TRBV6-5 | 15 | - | TGTGCCAGCAGCGGGGGGTGGGAGAGGAGGTCGCGAGCTTTCTTT | CASSGGWERRSRAFF
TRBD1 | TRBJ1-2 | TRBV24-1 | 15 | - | TGTGCCACCAGTGACCGCAGGGGGCTCCCCTATGGCTACACCTTC | CATSDRRGLPYGYTF
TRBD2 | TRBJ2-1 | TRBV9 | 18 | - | TGTGCCAGCAGCTTTAGATGGACTAGCGGGAGTTCTTACAATGAGCAGTTCTTC | CASSFRWTSGSSYNEQFF
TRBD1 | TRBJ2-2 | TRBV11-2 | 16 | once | TGTGCCAGCAGCTTAGAAGGGACAGTCCGGACCGGGGAGCTGTTTTTT | CASSLEGTVRTGELFF
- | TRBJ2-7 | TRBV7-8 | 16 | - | TGTGCCAGCAGCTTAGCACAGGGTTTGGAGTCCTACGAGCAGTACTTC | CASSLAQGLESYEQYF
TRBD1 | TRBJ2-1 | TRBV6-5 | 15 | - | TGTGCCAGCGGGGTTGAGGGGACAGGGGGCAGGGAGCAGTTCTTC | CASGVEGTGGREQFF